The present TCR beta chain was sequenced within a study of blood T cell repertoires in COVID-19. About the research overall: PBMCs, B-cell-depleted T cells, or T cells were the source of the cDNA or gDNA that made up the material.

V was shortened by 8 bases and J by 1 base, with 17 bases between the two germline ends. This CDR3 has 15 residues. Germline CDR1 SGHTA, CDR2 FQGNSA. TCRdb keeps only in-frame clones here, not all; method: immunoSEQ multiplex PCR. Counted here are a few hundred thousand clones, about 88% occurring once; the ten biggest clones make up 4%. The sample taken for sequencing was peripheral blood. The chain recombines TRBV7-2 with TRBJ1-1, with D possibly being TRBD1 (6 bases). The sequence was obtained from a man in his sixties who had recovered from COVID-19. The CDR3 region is CASLQRGFRNTEAFF. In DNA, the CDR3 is TGTGCCAGCCTCCAAAGGGGGTTCCGGAACACTGAAGCTTTCTTT.